Shown below are 2 T cell receptor beta chains from a single sample sequenced in a study of T cells in localized non-small cell lung cancer. Assay used: immunoSEQ multiplex PCR; TCRdb lists only in-frame clones, some missing. This sample has about 33,000 clones, with 86% found just once. The sequences come from peripheral blood, collected before any cancer treatment. These receptors came from a male donor aged 60 or over with stage III lung adenocarcinoma.

This chain links TRBV5-1 with TRBJ2-1; D remains ambiguous. V gave up 4 bases and J gave up 7 bases, with 15 bases separating them. The CDR3 runs 14 residues. The germline gives CDR1 SGHRS, CDR2 YFSETQ. The CDR3 loop is CASSPRITSNEQFF. The CDR3 region has the DNA TGCGCCAGCAGCCCACGGATTACGTCAAATGAGCAGTTCTTC. The full variable domain, in which reference TRBV5-1 and TRBJ2-1 provide the parts outside the CDR3, is KAGVTQTPRYLIKTRGQQVTLSCSPISGHRSVSWYQQTPGQGLQFLFEYFSETQRNKGNFPGRFSGRQFSNSRSEMNVSTLELGDSALYLCASSPRITSNEQFFGPGTRLTVL.

This chain uses TRBV12-5 with TRBJ2-3; maybe TRBD2 (5 bases). The CDR3 is 17 residues long. Germline V gene lookup returns CDR1 LGHNT and CDR2 FRNRAP. Trimming cost V 3 bases and J 2 bases, with 18 bases left between them. The CDR3 loop reads CASGLISRTSYTDTQYF. The DNA of the CDR3 is TGTGCTAGTGGTTTAATCTCACGGACTTCTTACACAGATACGCAGTATTTT.